These T cell receptor beta chains were read from a single sample in a study of blood T cell repertoires in COVID-19. Method: immunoSEQ multiplex PCR; TCRdb's copy keeps in-frame clones and lacks some. The sample gives some 200,000 clones, approximately 85% of which show up once; more than 2% is in the top ten. Specimen: peripheral blood. The origin of the receptors is a woman in her 70s with COVID-19, enrolled during active disease. Both conserved end residues are part of each CDR3. The order of the fields is J gene, D gene, V gene, clone size, CDR3 protein, CDR3 DNA. The D gene is left open where the match is weak. Clone size is shown for a subset of rows, as once, few, many or a class of expanded clone.

J: TRBJ2-7
D: TRBD1
V: TRBV5-1
size: .
CDR3: CASSRDRGSYEQYF
DNA: TGCGCCAGCAGCCGGGACAGGGGATCCTACGAGCAGTACTTC

J: TRBJ1-3
D: TRBD1
V: TRBV29-1
size: .
CDR3: CSVGLTGAGNTIYF
DNA: TGCAGCGTGGGACTGACAGGGGCCGGAAACACCATATATTTT

J: TRBJ1-4
D: .
V: TRBV6-6
size: .
CDR3: CASSYSDSSNEKLFF
DNA: TGTGCCAGCAGTTACTCCGACAGCTCTAATGAAAAACTGTTTTTT

J: TRBJ1-1
D: TRBD1
V: TRBV27
size: .
CDR3: CASSSPTGAVAEAFF
DNA: TGTGCCAGCAGTTCTCCGACAGGGGCGGTCGCTGAAGCTTTCTTT

J: TRBJ2-1
D: .
V: TRBV11-2
size: .
CDR3: CASSLDGSSGNEQFF
DNA: TGTGCCAGCAGCTTAGACGGAAGCTCGGGCAATGAGCAGTTCTTC

J: TRBJ2-3
D: TRBD1
V: TRBV2
size: .
CDR3: CASSPFRDRDTDTQYF
DNA: TGTGCCAGCAGTCCTTTTAGGGACAGAGACACAGATACGCAGTATTTT

J: TRBJ2-5
D: .
V: TRBV7-3
size: .
CDR3: CASSLVNQETQYF
DNA: TGTGCCAGCAGCTTAGTCAACCAAGAGACCCAGTACTTC

J: TRBJ2-2
D: TRBD2
V: TRBV5-6
size: .
CDR3: CASSLRGYGSGIAGELFF
DNA: TGTGCCAGCAGCCTTCGGGGGTATGGTAGCGGGATTGCCGGGGAGCTGTTTTTT

J: TRBJ2-7
D: TRBD2
V: TRBV19
size: .
CDR3: CASRGAGEKNYEQYF
DNA: TGTGCCAGCCGAGGGGCGGGGGAAAAGAACTACGAGCAGTACTTC

J: TRBJ1-3
D: .
V: TRBV4-2
size: .
CDR3: CASSPTGSRSGNTIYF
DNA: TGTGCCAGCAGCCCAACCGGGTCCCGCTCTGGAAACACCATATATTTT

J: TRBJ1-5
D: TRBD1
V: TRBV15
size: .
CDR3: CATSGGQGSNQPQHF
DNA: TGTGCCACCAGCGGGGGACAGGGTAGCAATCAGCCCCAGCATTTT

J: TRBJ2-5
D: TRBD2
V: TRBV14
size: .
CDR3: CASSQRAGGLETQYF
DNA: TGTGCCAGCAGCCAGCGAGCGGGGGGGCTGGAGACCCAGTACTTC

J: TRBJ2-1
D: TRBD2
V: TRBV4-3
size: once
CDR3: CASSQRAIRGLAGNEQFF
DNA: TGCGCCAGCAGCCAGAGGGCGATCCGGGGACTAGCAGGCAATGAGCAGTTCTTC

J: TRBJ2-3
D: TRBD2
V: TRBV19
size: .
CDR3: CASRPSGGADTQYF
DNA: TGTGCCAGTAGGCCTAGCGGGGGGGCAGATACGCAGTATTTT

J: TRBJ2-5
D: TRBD2
V: TRBV27
size: .
CDR3: CASSLSGLAGGLETQYF
DNA: TGTGCCAGCAGTTTATCGGGGCTAGCGGGAGGTCTGGAGACCCAGTACTTC

J: TRBJ2-7
D: .
V: TRBV5-1
size: once
CDR3: CASSLGDIGRYEQYF
DNA: TGCGCCAGCAGCTTGGGGGACATCGGAAGGTACGAGCAGTACTTC

J: TRBJ1-2
D: TRBD1
V: TRBV11-3
size: .
CDR3: CASSLGSQGSMNYGYTF
DNA: TGTGCCAGCAGCTTAGGCTCACAGGGGTCAATGAACTATGGCTACACCTTC

J: TRBJ1-1
D: .
V: TRBV6-5
size: .
CDR3: CASSLLDSNTEAFF
DNA: TGTGCCAGCTCTCTATTAGACAGCAACACTGAAGCTTTCTTT

J: TRBJ2-5
D: .
V: TRBV6-5
size: .
CDR3: CASSRRQVGRETQYF
DNA: TGTGCCAGCAGTCGTAGACAGGTGGGGAGAGAGACCCAGTACTTC

J: TRBJ2-5
D: .
V: TRBV7-8
size: .
CDR3: CASSQGETQYF
DNA: TGTGCCAGCAGCCAGGGGGAGACCCAGTACTTC

J: TRBJ1-1
D: .
V: TRBV11-3
size: once
CDR3: CASSLAQGPNTEAFF
DNA: TGTGCCAGCAGCTTAGCCCAGGGCCCGAACACTGAAGCTTTCTTT

J: TRBJ2-2
D: .
V: TRBV18
size: .
CDR3: CASSPKRGTAGAGELFF
DNA: TGTGCCAGCTCACCGAAGAGAGGGACGGCAGGGGCCGGGGAGCTGTTTTTT

J: TRBJ1-2
D: TRBD1
V: TRBV6-2/TRBV6-3
size: .
CDR3: CASSYWGQGYGYTF
DNA: TGTGCCAGCAGTTACTGGGGACAGGGGTATGGCTACACCTTC

J: TRBJ1-2
D: .
V: TRBV29-1
size: .
CDR3: CSVDVGESNYGYTF
DNA: TGCAGCGTTGACGTTGGGGAGTCTAACTATGGCTACACCTTC

J: TRBJ1-2
D: TRBD1
V: TRBV29-1
size: .
CDR3: CSAVTGGGYTF
DNA: TGCAGCGCTGTCACAGGGGGTGGCTACACCTTC

J: TRBJ1-3
D: .
V: TRBV6-1
size: .
CDR3: CASREGAGRSGNTIYF
DNA: TGTGCCAGCAGAGAAGGGGCAGGGCGCTCTGGAAACACCATATATTTT

J: TRBJ1-1
D: .
V: TRBV7-9
size: few
CDR3: CASSLGAVNTEAFF
DNA: TGTGCCAGCAGCTTGGGGGCTGTGAACACTGAAGCTTTCTTT

J: TRBJ1-1
D: .
V: TRBV4-1
size: .
CDR3: CASSTRRLEFGTEAFF
DNA: TGCGCCAGCAGCACCCGGAGGTTGGAATTCGGCACTGAAGCTTTCTTT

J: TRBJ2-7
D: TRBD1
V: TRBV27
size: .
CDR3: CASSSLGGLAHEQYF
DNA: TGTGCCAGCAGTTCCCTAGGGGGCCTAGCCCACGAGCAGTACTTC

J: TRBJ2-2
D: .
V: TRBV5-1
size: .
CDR3: CASSLGPGVPGELFF
DNA: TGCGCCAGCAGCTTGGGTCCGGGGGTCCCCGGGGAGCTGTTTTTT

J: TRBJ2-1
D: TRBD2
V: TRBV7-7
size: .
CDR3: CASSISGGDNEQFF
DNA: TGTGCTAGCAGCATTAGCGGGGGGGACAATGAGCAGTTCTTC

J: TRBJ2-1
D: .
V: TRBV9
size: once
CDR3: CASSTEGAGEQFF
DNA: TGTGCCAGCAGCACCGAAGGGGCGGGGGAGCAGTTCTTC

J: TRBJ1-2
D: TRBD1
V: TRBV9
size: .
CDR3: CASSKQDREYGYTF
DNA: TGTGCCAGCAGCAAGCAGGACAGGGAATATGGCTACACCTTC

J: TRBJ2-3
D: .
V: TRBV28
size: .
CDR3: CASFRIRPRGDTQYF
DNA: TGTGCCAGCTTTCGAATCCGCCCGCGAGGAGATACGCAGTATTTT

J: TRBJ2-5
D: .
V: TRBV11-2
size: once
CDR3: CASSPTFQETQYF
DNA: TGTGCCAGCAGCCCAACATTTCAAGAGACCCAGTACTTC

J: TRBJ1-1
D: .
V: TRBV19
size: .
CDR3: CASSQGNTEAFF
DNA: TGTGCCAGTAGCCAGGGTAACACTGAAGCTTTCTTT

J: TRBJ1-4
D: .
V: TRBV6-5
size: .
CDR3: CASRGGNQGEKLFF
DNA: TGTGCCAGCAGAGGCGGGAATCAAGGTGAAAAACTGTTTTTT

J: TRBJ2-7
D: TRBD1
V: TRBV4-2
size: few
CDR3: CASSQFDRANEQYF
DNA: TGTGCCAGCAGCCAATTCGACAGGGCGAACGAGCAGTACTTC

J: TRBJ1-6
D: .
V: TRBV19
size: .
CDR3: CASSIAGADILNSPLHF
DNA: TGTGCCAGTAGTATAGCTGGGGCCGATATCCTTAATTCACCCCTCCACTTT

J: TRBJ2-5
D: TRBD1
V: TRBV9
size: .
CDR3: CASSETGEETQYF
DNA: TGTGCCAGCAGCGAGACAGGGGAAGAGACCCAGTACTTC

J: TRBJ2-7
D: TRBD2
V: TRBV4-2
size: .
CDR3: CASSQEGVASGRSEQYF
DNA: TGTGCCAGCAGCCAAGAAGGGGTGGCTAGCGGGAGAAGCGAGCAGTACTTC

J: TRBJ1-2
D: .
V: TRBV19
size: .
CDR3: CATAVRGLDLNYGYTF
DNA: TGTGCCACCGCGGTCAGGGGTTTGGACCTTAACTATGGCTACACCTTC

J: TRBJ2-3
D: .
V: TRBV7-2
size: .
CDR3: CASRLRGDTQYF
DNA: TGTGCCAGCAGATTACGCGGGGATACGCAGTATTTT

J: TRBJ2-3
D: TRBD1
V: TRBV10-3
size: .
CDR3: CAISDLPGTGNTDTQYF
DNA: TGTGCCATCAGTGACCTACCCGGGACAGGGAACACAGATACGCAGTATTTT

J: TRBJ1-1
D: .
V: TRBV5-4
size: .
CDR3: CASSPKLGGTEAFF
DNA: TGTGCCAGCAGCCCCAAACTGGGGGGGACTGAAGCTTTCTTT

J: TRBJ1-6
D: .
V: TRBV6-6
size: once
CDR3: CASSYREGNSPLHF
DNA: TGTGCCAGCAGTTACCGGGAGGGGAATTCACCCCTCCACTTT

J: TRBJ2-7
D: TRBD1
V: TRBV7-2
size: .
CDR3: CASSLGTGIYEQYF
DNA: TGTGCCAGCAGCTTAGGGACAGGGATCTACGAGCAGTACTTC

J: TRBJ1-3
D: .
V: TRBV11-3
size: once
CDR3: CASSLHGFSGNTIYF
DNA: TGTGCCAGCAGCCTTCACGGGTTTTCTGGAAACACCATATATTTT

J: TRBJ1-3
D: .
V: TRBV11-3
size: .
CDR3: CASSDPRGGVGNTIYF
DNA: TGTGCCAGCAGCGACCCGAGGGGGGGCGTGGGGAACACCATATATTTT

J: TRBJ2-2
D: TRBD2
V: TRBV5-1
size: few
CDR3: CASSGLAGGLTGELFF
DNA: TGCGCCAGCAGCGGACTAGCGGGGGGGCTCACCGGGGAGCTGTTTTTT

J: TRBJ1-2
D: TRBD1
V: TRBV6-6
size: few
CDR3: CASSPQLQGNYGYTF
DNA: TGTGCCAGCAGTCCACAATTACAGGGGAACTATGGCTACACCTTC

J: TRBJ2-2
D: .
V: TRBV14
size: .
CDR3: CASSSRGTNTGELFF
DNA: TGTGCCAGCAGCTCCCGGGGGACGAACACCGGGGAGCTGTTTTTT

J: TRBJ2-7
D: .
V: TRBV12-3/TRBV12-4
size: .
CDR3: CASSRSVSYEQYF
DNA: TGTGCCAGCAGTCGTTCCGTCTCCTACGAGCAGTACTTC

J: TRBJ2-7
D: TRBD2
V: TRBV3-1/TRBV3-2
size: .
CDR3: CASSQGLEYEQYF
DNA: TGTGCCAGCAGCCAGGGACTAGAATACGAGCAGTACTTC

J: TRBJ2-5
D: TRBD1
V: TRBV19
size: .
CDR3: CASSSSGTGYQETQYF
DNA: TGTGCCAGTAGTAGCTCCGGGACAGGGTACCAAGAGACCCAGTACTTC

J: TRBJ2-7
D: .
V: TRBV5-5
size: .
CDR3: CASSFQGLEQYF
DNA: TGTGCCAGCAGCTTTCAGGGTCTCGAGCAGTACTTC

J: TRBJ1-1
D: .
V: TRBV7-9
size: .
CDR3: CASSGPTGGPGAFF
DNA: TGTGCCAGCAGTGGCCCAACCGGGGGGCCTGGAGCTTTCTTT

J: TRBJ1-2
D: TRBD1
V: TRBV6-5
size: .
CDR3: CASSRDRGYPYGYTF
DNA: TGTGCCAGCAGTCGGGACAGGGGGTATCCCTATGGCTACACCTTC

J: TRBJ2-6
D: .
V: TRBV9
size: .
CDR3: CASSVRGSGANVLTF
DNA: TGTGCCAGCAGCGTAAGGGGCTCTGGGGCCAACGTCCTGACTTTC

J: TRBJ1-2
D: TRBD1
V: TRBV19
size: .
CDR3: CASSRTGENYGYTF
DNA: TGTGCCAGTAGTCGGACAGGGGAGAACTATGGCTACACCTTC